The 20 T cell receptor beta chains given below trace back to one sample, sequenced in a study of blood T cells in healthy people across ages. A second PCR, run for roughly 7 to 11 cycles, used a sample-barcoded 5' primer plus a J-beta primer mix. TCRdb called the 5' RACE reads again in MiXCR, with one record for every CDR3 protein. The sample shows roughly 1.4 million distinct CDR3 sequences, approximately 60% of them seen only once. Specimen: blood. All receptors derive from a young man in good health.

The chain has TRBV5-1 and TRBJ1-4; D not resolved. Trimming left V 1 base short and J 2 bases short, with 12 bases between. This CDR3 spans 16 amino acids. Germline V gene data show CDR1 as SGHRS and CDR2 as YFSETQ. Written as DNA, the CDR3 is TGCGCCAGCAGCTTGTTTAGGAACCCCACTAATGAAAAACTGTTTTTT. It is translated as CASSLFRNPTNEKLFF.

V and J are TRBV29-1 and TRBJ2-1, with TRBD1 matching over 8 bases. The CDR3 consists of 13 residues. After removal of 6 bases from V and 7 bases from J, the junction contained 8 bases not matched to a gene. Germline-derived CDR1 and CDR2 are SQVTM and ANQGSEA. The CDR3 region has the DNA TGCAGCGTCCGGGACAGGCCTTTGAATGAGCAGTTCTTC. Protein sequence: CSVRDRPLNEQFF.

The V and J genes are TRBV9 and TRBJ2-3; 10 positions agree with TRBD2. With V trimmed by 3 bases and J by 4 bases, 2 bases remained unmatched. Germline V gene sequence: CDR1 SGDLS, CDR2 YYNGEE. The CDR3 is 14 amino acids. In nucleotides, the CDR3 is TGTGCCAGCAGCGCTGGGACTAGCGCAGATACGCAGTATTTT. Residues: CASSAGTSADTQYF.

The chain carries TRBV7-2 and TRBJ2-5, with 8 positions matching TRBD2. The V gene's germline CDR1 is SGHTA and CDR2 FQGNSA. V was pared by 0 bases and J by 2 bases, with 2 bases of the junction left unmatched. This CDR3 spans 15 amino acids. The CDR3 DNA follows: TGTGCCAGCAGCTTAGCCGGACTAGCACAAGAGACCCAGTACTTC. Its translation is CASSLAGLAQETQYF.

In this sample, this clonotype turned up once. CDR3 bases: TGTGCCAGCAGTGAGCGGGCTGGAAACACCATATATTTT. Amino acid sequence: CASSERAGNTIYF. The chain is built from TRBV25-1 and TRBJ1-3, with D unresolved. CDR1 MGHDK and CDR2 SYGVNS come from the germline V gene. The CDR3 length is 13 residues. Deletions cut 3 bases from V and 2 bases from J, with 5 bases between.

Note on this clonotype: The junction shows a germline mismatch at one end, possibly a read error. The CDR3 nucleotides are TGTGCCAGCAGCTTAGCCCCTACACGCGGTACTGAAGTTTTCTTT. As protein: CASSLAPTRGTEVFF. The genes are TRBV7-9 and TRBJ1-1; D call uncertain. The CDR3 covers 15 residues. Germline V gene sequence: CDR1 SEHNR, CDR2 FQNEAQ (reference sequence).

The chain recombines TRBV4-1 with TRBJ2-7; 7 bases map to TRBD1. Germline V lookup: CDR1 MGHRA, CDR2 YSYEKL. V dropped 4 bases and J dropped 4; count of bases not matched to a gene: 4. This CDR3 has 13 amino acids. In DNA form, the CDR3 reads TGCGCCAGCAGCCTGACAGGGATGTACGAGCAGTACTTC. Its translation: CASSLTGMYEQYF.

The J gene is TRBJ2-4, the V gene TRBV3-1; a weak D match, TRBD2 (6 bases). The CDR3 contains 15 residues. The V end lost 2 bases, the J end lost 4 bases, and 12 bases lay between the germline ends. Germline CDR1 reads LGHDT; CDR2 reads YNNKEL (reference sequence). CDR3 residues: CASSQFAEGKNIQYF. CDR3 DNA: TGTGCCAGCAGCCAATTTGCGGAGGGAAAAAACATTCAGTACTTC.

This clonotype has more than one count but fewer than ten. V usage is TRBV7-2 and J usage is TRBJ2-7, with 8 nucleotides matching TRBD1. The germline V gene has CDR1 SGHTA and CDR2 FQGNSA. The ends lost 2 bases at V and 2 bases at J; junction bases unmatched: 11. This CDR3 has 17 amino acids. The CDR3 loop reads CASSLRLGRGRTYEQYF. In nucleotides, the CDR3 is TGTGCCAGCAGCTTACGGCTGGGCAGGGGGCGCACCTACGAGCAGTACTTC.

This clonotype was recorded a few times. The chain recombines TRBV25-1 with TRBJ2-5; D unclear. Per germline, CDR1 MGHDK and CDR2 SYGVNS. Trimming cost V 1 base and J 4 bases, with 7 bases left between them. This CDR3 contains 13 residues. CDR3 in DNA: TGTGCCAGCAGTGAATCCCACGGAGAGACCCAGTACTTC. Its protein is CASSESHGETQYF.

The DNA for the CDR3 is TGTGCCAGCAGTTTACTTGGGACGGACAGGAATTCACCCCTCCACTTT. As protein: CASSLLGTDRNSPLHF. The chain links TRBV27 to TRBJ1-6; 7 bases agree with TRBD1. Germline assignment: CDR1 MNHEY and CDR2 SMNVEV (reference sequence). V shed 2 bases and J 7 bases; nucleotides not matched to a gene: 8. CDR3 length: 16 amino acids.

The chain joins TRBV7-9 to TRBJ2-7; D gene uncertain. Germline V gene sequence: CDR1 SEHNR, CDR2 FQNEAQ (reference sequence). The CDR3 runs 13 residues. V was trimmed by 7 bases and J by 1 base, leaving 11 bases between them. The CDR3 coding sequence is TGTGCCAGCACTTCCGAGGTGTCCTACGAGCAGTACTTC. This encodes CASTSEVSYEQYF.

The chain combines TRBV9 with TRBJ1-1; no definite D call. The V gene lost 3 bases and the J gene lost 7 bases, with 10 bases spanning the gap. Germline V gene data show CDR1 as SGDLS and CDR2 as YYNGEE. The CDR3 totals 12 residues. The CDR3 protein is CASSANQNEAFF. For the CDR3, the DNA is TGTGCCAGCAGCGCAAATCAGAATGAAGCTTTCTTT. Variable domain in full (rest from reference TRBV9 and TRBJ1-1): DSGVTQTPKHLITATGQRVTLRCSPRSGDLSVYWYQQSLDQGLQFLIQYYNGEERAKGNILERFSAQQFPDLHSELNLSSLELGDSALYFCASSANQNEAFFGQGTRLTVV.

This sequence joins TRBV5-6 and TRBJ2-7; D uncertain. CDR1 and CDR2 (germline): SGHDT, YYEEEE. Trimming removed 5 bases from V and 0 bases from J, with 12 bases in between. This CDR3 contains 14 residues. This CDR3 reads CASRPGVSSYEQYF. CDR3 nucleotide sequence: TGTGCCAGCAGGCCTGGGGTTAGCTCCTACGAGCAGTACTTC.

The CDR3 bases are TGCGCCAGCAGCTGGATTGGGTCCTATGGCTACACCTTC. Translating it yields CASSWIGSYGYTF. The chain joins TRBV5-1 to TRBJ1-2; D call uncertain. V lost 3 bases and J 4 bases, leaving 10 bases between the germline ends. Per germline, CDR1 SGHRS and CDR2 YFSETQ. This CDR3 has 13 amino acids.

This clonotype was counted a single time. Germline and junction disagree at one end, which may indicate a read error. The V and J genes are TRBV4-2 and TRBJ2-7; 10 positions agree with TRBD2. From germline, CDR1 is LGHNA and CDR2 YNFKEQ. The CDR3 is 16 residues long. The DNA of the CDR3 is TGTGCCATCAGCCAAACCCTTAGCGGGGGGATCTACGAGCAGTACTTC. Its protein product is CAISQTLSGGIYEQYF.

The chain carries TRBV5-5 and TRBJ2-1, with D unresolved. The CDR3 extends over 14 amino acids. The V end was cut by 4 bases, the J end by 9 bases, with 17 bases between. Per germline, CDR1 SGHKS and CDR2 YYEKEE (reference sequence). The DNA for the CDR3 is TGTGCCAGCAGCCAAGGTCGGCTAGTCGGTGAGCAGTTCTTC. This codes for CASSQGRLVGEQFF. Filled out from reference TRBV5-5 and TRBJ2-1, the complete variable domain reads DAGVTQSPTHLIKTRGQQVTLRCSPISGHKSVSWYQQVLGQGPQFIFQYYEKEERGRGNFPDRFSARQFPNYSSELNVNALLLGDSALYLCASSQGRLVGEQFFGPGTRLTVL.

A few counts support this clonotype. The rearrangement links TRBV2 to TRBJ1-6; maybe TRBD1 (6 bases). V lost 2 bases and J lost 3, with 17 bases in between. CDR1 is SNHLY and CDR2 is FYNNEI in the germline V gene. This CDR3 has 18 residues. In DNA form, the CDR3 reads TGTGCCAGCAGTGAAACTACGCCAGGGGCCATCTATAATTCACCCCTCCACTTT. Translation: CASSETTPGAIYNSPLHF.

In its sample, this clonotype was seen a few times. The V call is TRBV5-5, the J call TRBJ2-3; D gene ambiguous. The germline CDR1 and CDR2 sequences are SGHKS and YYEKEE (reference sequence). The CDR3 sequence is 18 residues long. Deletions cut 0 bases from V and 1 base from J, with 18 bases between. This CDR3 reads CASSLVVRIHQRTDTQYF. CDR3 nucleotide sequence: TGTGCCAGCAGCTTGGTGGTCCGGATTCACCAACGCACAGATACGCAGTATTTT.

The chain joins TRBV4-1 to TRBJ2-4, with 9 bases fitting TRBD1. This CDR3 comprises 17 residues. V lost 2 bases and J lost 5; bases outside the gene matches: 10. Germline loops: CDR1 MGHRA, CDR2 YSYEKL. CDR3 in DNA: TGCGCCAGCAGCCAACTCGCTTCGGACAGGGGACAAAACATTCAGTACTTC. Translating gives CASSQLASDRGQNIQYF.